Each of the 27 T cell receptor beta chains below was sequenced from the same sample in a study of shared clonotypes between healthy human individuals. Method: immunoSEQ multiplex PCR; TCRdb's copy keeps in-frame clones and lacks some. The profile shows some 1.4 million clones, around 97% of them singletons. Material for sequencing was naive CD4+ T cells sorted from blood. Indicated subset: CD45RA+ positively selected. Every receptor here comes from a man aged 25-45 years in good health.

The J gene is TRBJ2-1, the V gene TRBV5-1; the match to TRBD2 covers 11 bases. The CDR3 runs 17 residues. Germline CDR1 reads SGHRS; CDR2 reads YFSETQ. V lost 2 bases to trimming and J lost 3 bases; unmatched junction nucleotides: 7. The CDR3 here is CASSFDPGLAVYNEQFF. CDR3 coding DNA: TGCGCCAGCAGCTTCGATCCGGGACTAGCGGTCTACAATGAGCAGTTCTTC.

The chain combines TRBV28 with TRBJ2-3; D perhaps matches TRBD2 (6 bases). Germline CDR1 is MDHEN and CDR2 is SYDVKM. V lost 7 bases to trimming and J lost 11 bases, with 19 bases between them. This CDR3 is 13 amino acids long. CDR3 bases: TGTGCCAGCACGAGGGACCGACTGGGGGGGCAGTATTTT. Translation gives CASTRDRLGGQYF.

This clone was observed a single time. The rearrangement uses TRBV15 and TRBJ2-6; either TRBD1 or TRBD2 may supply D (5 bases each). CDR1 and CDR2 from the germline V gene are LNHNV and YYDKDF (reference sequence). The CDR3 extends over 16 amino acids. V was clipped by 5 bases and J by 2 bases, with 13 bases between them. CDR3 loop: CATSRGPEAGANVLTF. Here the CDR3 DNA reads TGTGCCACCAGCCGGGGACCTGAGGCTGGGGCCAACGTCCTGACTTTC.

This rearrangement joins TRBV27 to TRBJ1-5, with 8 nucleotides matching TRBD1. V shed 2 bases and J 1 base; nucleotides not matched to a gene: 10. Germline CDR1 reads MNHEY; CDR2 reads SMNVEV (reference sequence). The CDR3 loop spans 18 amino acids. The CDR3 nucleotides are TGTGCCAGCAGTTTAACAGGGGGAGTATTTCGGAGCAATCAGCCCCAGCATTTT. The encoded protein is CASSLTGGVFRSNQPQHF.

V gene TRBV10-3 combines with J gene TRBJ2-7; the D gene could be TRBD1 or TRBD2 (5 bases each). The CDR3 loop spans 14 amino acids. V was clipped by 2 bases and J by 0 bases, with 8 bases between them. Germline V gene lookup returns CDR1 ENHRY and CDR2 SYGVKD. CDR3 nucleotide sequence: TGTGCCATCAGTGAGACAGGAGGCTCCTACGAGCAGTACTTC. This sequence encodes CAISETGGSYEQYF.

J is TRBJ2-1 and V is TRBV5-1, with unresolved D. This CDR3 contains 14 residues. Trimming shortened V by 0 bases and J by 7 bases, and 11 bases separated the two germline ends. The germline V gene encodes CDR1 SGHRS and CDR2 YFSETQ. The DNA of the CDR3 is TGCGCCAGCAGCTTGGCTTCGGTACGGAATGAGCAGTTCTTC. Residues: CASSLASVRNEQFF.

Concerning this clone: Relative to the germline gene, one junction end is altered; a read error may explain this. The CDR3 sequence is CASRLDTYTGELFF. The CDR3, as DNA: TGTGCTAGCAGATTGGACACCTACACCGGGGAGCTGTTTTTT. The V gene is TRBV7-7, the J gene TRBJ2-2; perhaps TRBD1 as D (5 bases). Germline V gives CDR1 SSHAT, CDR2 FNYEAQ (reference sequence). The CDR3 length is 14 residues.

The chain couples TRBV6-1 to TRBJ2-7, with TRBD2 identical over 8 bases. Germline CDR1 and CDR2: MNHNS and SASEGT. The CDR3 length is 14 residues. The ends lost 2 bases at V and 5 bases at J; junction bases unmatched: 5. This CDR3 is CASSEPGGQNEQYF. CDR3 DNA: TGTGCCAGCAGTGAACCGGGGGGGCAGAACGAGCAGTACTTC.

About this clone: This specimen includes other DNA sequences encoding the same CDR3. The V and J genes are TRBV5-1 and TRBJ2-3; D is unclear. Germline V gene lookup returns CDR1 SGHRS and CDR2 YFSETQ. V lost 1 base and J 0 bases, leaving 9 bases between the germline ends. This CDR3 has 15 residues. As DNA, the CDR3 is TGCGCCAGCAGCTTGTTTGGGGAAAGCACAGATACGCAGTATTTT. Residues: CASSLFGESTDTQYF.

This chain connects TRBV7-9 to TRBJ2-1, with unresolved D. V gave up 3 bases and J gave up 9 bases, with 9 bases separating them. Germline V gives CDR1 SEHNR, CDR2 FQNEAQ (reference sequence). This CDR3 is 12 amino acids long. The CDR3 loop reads CASSFAGLEQFF. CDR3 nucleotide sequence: TGTGCCAGCAGCTTCGCCGGCCTTGAGCAGTTCTTC.

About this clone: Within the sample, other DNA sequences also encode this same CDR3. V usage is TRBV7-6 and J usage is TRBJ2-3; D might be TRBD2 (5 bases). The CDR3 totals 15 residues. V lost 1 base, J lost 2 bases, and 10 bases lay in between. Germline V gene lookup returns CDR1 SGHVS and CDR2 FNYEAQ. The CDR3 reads CASSLGTSNTDTQYF. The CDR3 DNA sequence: TGTGCCAGCAGCTTAGGGACTTCTAACACAGATACGCAGTATTTT. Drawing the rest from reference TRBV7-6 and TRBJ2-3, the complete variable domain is GAGVSQSPRYKVTKRGQDVALRCDPISGHVSLYWYRQALGQGPEFLTYFNYEAQQDKSGLPNDRFSAERPEGSISTLTIQRTEQRDSAMYRCASSLGTSNTDTQYFGPGTRLTVL.

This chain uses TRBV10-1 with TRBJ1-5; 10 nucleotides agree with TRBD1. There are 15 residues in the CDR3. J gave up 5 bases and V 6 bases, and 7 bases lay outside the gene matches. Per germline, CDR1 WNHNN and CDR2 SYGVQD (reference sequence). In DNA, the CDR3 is TGCGCCAGCAGGGCGACAGGGGGCGCGGATCAGCCCCAGCATTTT. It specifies CASRATGGADQPQHF.

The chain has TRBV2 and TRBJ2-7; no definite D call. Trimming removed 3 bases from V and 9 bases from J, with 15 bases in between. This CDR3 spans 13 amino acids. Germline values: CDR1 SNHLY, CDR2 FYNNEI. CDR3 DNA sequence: TGTGCCAGCAGTGAGGAGCAAGAGGCGGTGCAGTACTTC. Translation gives CASSEEQEAVQYF. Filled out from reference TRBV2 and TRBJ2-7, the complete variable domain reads EPEVTQTPSHQVTQMGQEVILRCVPISNHLYFYWYRQILGQKVEFLVSFYNNEISEKSEIFDDQFSVERPDGSNFTLKIRSTKLEDSAMYFCASSEEQEAVQYFGPGTRLTVT.

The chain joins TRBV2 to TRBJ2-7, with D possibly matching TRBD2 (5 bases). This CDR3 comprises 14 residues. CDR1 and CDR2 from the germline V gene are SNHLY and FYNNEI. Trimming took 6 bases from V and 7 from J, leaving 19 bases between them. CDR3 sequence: CASRGSENSGEQYF. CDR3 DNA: TGTGCCAGCAGAGGAAGCGAGAACTCGGGGGAGCAGTACTTC.

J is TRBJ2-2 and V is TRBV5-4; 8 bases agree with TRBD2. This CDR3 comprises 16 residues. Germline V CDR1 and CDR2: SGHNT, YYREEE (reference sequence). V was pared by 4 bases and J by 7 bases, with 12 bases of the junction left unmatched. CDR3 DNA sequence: TGTGCCAGCAGCCCAGGAAAGCGGGAGTCGGGCGGGGAGCTGTTTTTT. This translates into CASSPGKRESGGELFF.

This chain's CDR3 is CASSNGLSSTDTQYF. DNA of the CDR3: TGTGCCAGCTCGAATGGACTATCTAGCACAGATACGCAGTATTTT. This chain uses TRBV7-9 with TRBJ2-3; perhaps TRBD2 as D (6 bases). Germline CDR1 SEHNR, CDR2 FQNEAQ (reference sequence). Between the trimmed V and J ends, which lost 8 bases and 0 bases, there was a span of 15 bases. This CDR3 has 15 residues.

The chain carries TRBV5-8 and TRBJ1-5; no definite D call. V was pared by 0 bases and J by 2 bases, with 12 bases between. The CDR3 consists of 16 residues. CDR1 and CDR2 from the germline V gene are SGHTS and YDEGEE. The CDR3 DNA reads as TGTGCCAGCAGCTTGGGGTCAACCCCCGGCAATCAGCCCCAGCATTTT. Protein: CASSLGSTPGNQPQHF.

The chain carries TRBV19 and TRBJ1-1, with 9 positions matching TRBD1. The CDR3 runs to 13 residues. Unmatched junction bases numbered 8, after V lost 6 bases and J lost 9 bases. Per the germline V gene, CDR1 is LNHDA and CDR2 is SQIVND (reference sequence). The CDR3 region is CASSMDRGVKAFF. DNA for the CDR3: TGTGCCAGTAGCATGGACAGGGGAGTAAAAGCTTTCTTT.

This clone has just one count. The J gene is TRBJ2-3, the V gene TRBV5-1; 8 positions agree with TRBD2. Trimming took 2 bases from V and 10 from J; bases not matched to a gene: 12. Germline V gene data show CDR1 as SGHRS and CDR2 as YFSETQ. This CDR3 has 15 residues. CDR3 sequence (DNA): TGCGCCAGCAGCTTTCCTAGCGGGTCGGATGGGGCGCAGTATTTT. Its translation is CASSFPSGSDGAQYF.

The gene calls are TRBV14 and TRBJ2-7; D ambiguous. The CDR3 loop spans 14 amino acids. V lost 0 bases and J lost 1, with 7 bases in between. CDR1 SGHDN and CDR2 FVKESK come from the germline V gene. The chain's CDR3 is CASSQDYGSYEQYF. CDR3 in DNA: TGTGCCAGCAGCCAAGATTACGGGTCCTACGAGCAGTACTTC.

CDR3 nucleotides: TGCGCCAGCAGTGATTTCGGGGACAGAGACTCCTACAATGAGCAGTTCTTC. This gives the protein CASSDFGDRDSYNEQFF. The J gene is TRBJ2-1, the V gene TRBV10-1; 7 nucleotides line up with TRBD1. Germline CDR1 reads WNHNN; CDR2 reads SYGVQD (reference sequence). The V and J ends lost 3 bases and 0 bases, in that order; junction bases with no gene match: 8. The length of the CDR3 is 17 residues.

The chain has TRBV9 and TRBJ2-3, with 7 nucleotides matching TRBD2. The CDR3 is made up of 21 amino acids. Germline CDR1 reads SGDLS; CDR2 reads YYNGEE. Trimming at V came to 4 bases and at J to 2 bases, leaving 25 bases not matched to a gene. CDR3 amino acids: CASSRGFFWEGLGVLTDTQYF. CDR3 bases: TGTGCCAGCAGCCGGGGGTTCTTCTGGGAGGGCCTTGGGGTGCTCACAGATACGCAGTATTTT. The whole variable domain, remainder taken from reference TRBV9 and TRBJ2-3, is DSGVTQTPKHLITATGQRVTLRCSPRSGDLSVYWYQQSLDQGLQFLIQYYNGEERAKGNILERFSAQQFPDLHSELNLSSLELGDSALYFCASSRGFFWEGLGVLTDTQYFGPGTRLTVL.

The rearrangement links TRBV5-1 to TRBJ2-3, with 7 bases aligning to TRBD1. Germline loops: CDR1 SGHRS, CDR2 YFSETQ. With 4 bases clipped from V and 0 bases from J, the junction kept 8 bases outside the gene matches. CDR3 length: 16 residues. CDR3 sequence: CASSTGDRASTDTQYF. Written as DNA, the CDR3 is TGCGCCAGCAGCACCGGGGACAGAGCAAGCACAGATACGCAGTATTTT. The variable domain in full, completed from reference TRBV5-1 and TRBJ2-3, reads KAGVTQTPRYLIKTRGQQVTLSCSPISGHRSVSWYQQTPGQGLQFLFEYFSETQRNKGNFPGRFSGRQFSNSRSEMNVSTLELGDSALYLCASSTGDRASTDTQYFGPGTRLTVL.

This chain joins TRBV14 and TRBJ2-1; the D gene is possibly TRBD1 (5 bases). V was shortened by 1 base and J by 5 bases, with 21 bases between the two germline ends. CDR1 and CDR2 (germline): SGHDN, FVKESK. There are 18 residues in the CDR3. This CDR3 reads CASSQVQGLGAVHNEQFF. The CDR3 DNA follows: TGTGCCAGCAGCCAAGTTCAGGGTCTGGGTGCAGTGCACAATGAGCAGTTCTTC. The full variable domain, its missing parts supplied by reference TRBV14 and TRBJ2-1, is EAGVTQFPSHSVIEKGQTVTLRCDPISGHDNLYWYRRVMGKEIKFLLHFVKESKQDESGMPNNRFLAERTGGTYSTLKVQPAELEDSGVYFCASSQVQGLGAVHNEQFFGPGTRLTVL.

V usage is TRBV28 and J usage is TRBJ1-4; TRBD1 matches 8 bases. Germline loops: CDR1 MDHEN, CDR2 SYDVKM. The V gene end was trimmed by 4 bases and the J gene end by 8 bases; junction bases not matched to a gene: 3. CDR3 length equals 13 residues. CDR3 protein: CASSSRGPEKLFF. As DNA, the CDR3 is TGTGCCAGCAGTTCCAGGGGGCCCGAAAAACTGTTTTTT.

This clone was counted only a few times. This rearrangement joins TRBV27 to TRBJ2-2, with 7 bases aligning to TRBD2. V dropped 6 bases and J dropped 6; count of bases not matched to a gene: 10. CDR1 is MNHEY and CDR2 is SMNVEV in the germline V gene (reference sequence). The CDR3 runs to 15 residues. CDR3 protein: CASRTPAGASGELFF. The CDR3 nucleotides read TGTGCCAGCAGAACCCCCGCGGGAGCGTCCGGGGAGCTGTTTTTT.

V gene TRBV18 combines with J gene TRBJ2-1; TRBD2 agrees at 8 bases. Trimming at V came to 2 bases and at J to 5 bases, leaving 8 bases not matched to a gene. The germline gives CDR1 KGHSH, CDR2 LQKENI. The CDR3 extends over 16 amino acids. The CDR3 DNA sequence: TGTGCCAGCTCACCATTTCGGGTAGCGGGACACAATGAGCAGTTCTTC. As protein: CASSPFRVAGHNEQFF.